These 13 T cell receptor beta chains were all obtained from the same sample, sequenced in a study of cytomegalovirus exposure and HLA in healthy donors. The PCR had 60 Vbeta and 13 Jbeta primers. Profiling relied on immunoSEQ multiplex PCR, and the TCRdb table lists in-frame clones only, not all of them. This table has 95,000 to 150,000 clones, less than 90% appearing once. What was sequenced was PBMCs. These receptors all stem from a man aged 50 or older in good health and CMV-seronegative.

The rearrangement joins TRBV29-1 to TRBJ2-4; TRBD2 matches 8 bases. Germline V gives CDR1 SQVTM, CDR2 ANQGSEA. CDR3 length: 14 residues. The ends lost 6 bases at V and 4 bases at J; junction bases unmatched: 8. For the CDR3, the DNA is TGCAGCGTGGTCCCTGGGACTAGGAAAAACATTCAGTACTTC. Translating gives CSVVPGTRKNIQYF.

The rearrangement links TRBV28 to TRBJ2-3; 12 nucleotides align to TRBD2. The CDR3 consists of 18 residues. After removal of 1 base from V and 4 bases from J, the junction contained 9 bases not matched to a gene. Germline loops: CDR1 MDHEN, CDR2 SYDVKM. The CDR3 DNA reads TGTGCCAGCAGTTTATCCCCCCTACTAGCGGGAGGCCCAGATACGCAGTATTTT. Its translation is CASSLSPLLAGGPDTQYF.

In nucleotides, the CDR3 is TGCGCCAGCACCCCCCAGGGATCACAACAGACCCAGTACTTC. Residues: CASTPQGSQQTQYF. The V gene is TRBV5-1, the J gene TRBJ2-5; D may be TRBD1 (5 bases). Germline V gene data show CDR1 as SGHRS and CDR2 as YFSETQ. Trimming left V 6 bases short and J 6 bases short, with 18 bases between. The CDR3 spans 14 residues.

This chain links TRBV28 with TRBJ2-5, with 9 bases lining up with TRBD2. The J segment lost 2 bases and the V segment lost 3 bases, leaving 7 bases of the junction unmatched. The CDR3 length is 16 residues. CDR1 MDHEN and CDR2 SYDVKM come from the germline V gene. CDR3: CASSFGRSGRQETQYF. CDR3 in DNA: TGTGCCAGCAGTTTTGGCCGGAGCGGGAGGCAAGAGACCCAGTACTTC. The whole variable domain, filled in from reference TRBV28 and TRBJ2-5, reads DVKVTQSSRYLVKRTGEKVFLECVQDMDHENMFWYRQDPGLGLRLIYFSYDVKMKEKGDIPEGYSVSREKKERFSLILESASTNQTSMYLCASSFGRSGRQETQYFGPGTRLLVL.

This clone has a handful of counts. The chain links TRBV29-1 to TRBJ2-7; D gene uncertain. The length of the CDR3 is 13 residues. The germline V gene encodes CDR1 SQVTM and CDR2 ANQGSEA. The ends were cut back, 8 bases at V and 0 bases at J, with 14 bases in the middle. CDR3 amino acids: CSYSGLSSYEQYF. The DNA of the CDR3 is TGCAGCTACTCCGGGTTGAGCTCCTACGAGCAGTACTTC.

As concerns this clone: Other DNA variants within this sample encode the same CDR3. CDR3 in DNA: TGTGCCAGCAGTAGGGGCGGCAATCAGCCCCAGCATTTT. It translates to CASSRGGNQPQHF. The chain joins TRBV6-5 to TRBJ1-5; D is possibly TRBD1 (5 bases). The germline V and J ends were trimmed by 5 bases and 2 bases, with 7 bases remaining between them. The CDR3 totals 13 residues. Germline CDR1 and CDR2: MNHEY and SVGAGI.

The V and J genes are TRBV7-6 and TRBJ2-3, with D unclear. This CDR3 is 15 amino acids long. Trimming removed 2 bases at V and 2 bases at J, with 11 bases between. Germline V gene lookup returns CDR1 SGHVS and CDR2 FNYEAQ. CDR3 in amino acids: CASSLTNGFTDTQYF. The CDR3 DNA sequence: TGTGCCAGCAGCTTAACTAATGGTTTCACAGATACGCAGTATTTT.

The genes are TRBV29-1 and TRBJ1-4; 7 bases agree with TRBD1. The CDR3 consists of 16 residues. Germline V gives CDR1 SQVTM, CDR2 ANQGSEA. With 1 base clipped from V and 6 bases from J, the junction kept 11 bases outside the gene matches. CDR3 nucleotide sequence: TGCAGCGTTGAAGGTCTTAGGGACAGCACTGATGAAAAACTGTTTTTT. Encoded protein: CSVEGLRDSTDEKLFF.

This sequence joins TRBV9 and TRBJ2-1; D ambiguous. Germline V CDR1 and CDR2: SGDLS, YYNGEE. The CDR3 totals 11 residues. The V and J ends lost 5 bases and 7 bases respectively, with 7 bases between them. CDR3 DNA sequence: TGTGCCAGCAGTTTCACTAATGAGCAGTTCTTC. It specifies CASSFTNEQFF. The complete variable domain, with remaining parts taken from reference TRBV9 and TRBJ2-1, reads DSGVTQTPKHLITATGQRVTLRCSPRSGDLSVYWYQQSLDQGLQFLIQYYNGEERAKGNILERFSAQQFPDLHSELNLSSLELGDSALYFCASSFTNEQFFGPGTRLTVL.

This clone has a single count. J is TRBJ2-3 and V is TRBV5-6, with 10 bases matching TRBD1. Germline lookup yields CDR1 SGHDT and CDR2 YYEEEE. The CDR3 runs 16 residues. After removal of 1 base from V and 5 bases from J, the junction contained 7 bases not matched to a gene. As DNA, the CDR3 is TGTGCCAGCAGCTTGAAGGGACAGGGGATGTTAGATACGCAGTATTTT. The encoded protein is CASSLKGQGMLDTQYF.

The chain carries TRBV6-1 and TRBJ1-5, with a possible D match to TRBD1 (6 bases). V gave up 4 bases and J gave up 0 bases, with 22 bases separating them. CDR1 and CDR2 (germline): MNHNS, SASEGT. This CDR3 is 19 amino acids long. In DNA form, the CDR3 reads TGTGCCAGCAGTGGCAGGGGCAGGGCCGAGATCTATAGCAATCAGCCCCAGCATTTT. Translating gives CASSGRGRAEIYSNQPQHF.

There are a few counts of this clone. The CDR3 here is CAISDSPNGQPQHF. In DNA, the CDR3 is TGTGCCATCAGTGATTCCCCAAACGGTCAGCCCCAGCATTTT. The V and J genes are TRBV10-3 and TRBJ1-5; D is unresolved. V shed 3 bases and J shed 6 bases, with 12 bases lying between them. CDR1 and CDR2 from the germline V gene are ENHRY and SYGVKD. This CDR3 region has 14 residues.

The V call is TRBV6-5, the J call TRBJ1-1; perhaps TRBD1 as D (6 bases). Germline V gene sequence: CDR1 MNHEY, CDR2 SVGAGI. V gave up 4 bases and J gave up 5 bases, with 8 bases separating them. CDR3 length equals 12 residues. The CDR3 bases are TGTGCCAGCAGTTTGGGGGCGACTGAAGCTTTCTTT. It is translated as CASSLGATEAFF.